The T cell receptor beta chain under discussion was sequenced for a study of T cell repertoires in cytomegalovirus infection. Whole-study context: Indicated by public TCR beta signatures were CMV infection and matching HLA type.

From germline, CDR1 is SGHVT and CDR2 SQSDAQ. This CDR3 comprises 11 residues. V trimming: 6 bases; J trimming: 12 bases; junction bases outside the gene matches: 7. As to this clonotype: The antigen remains unidentified.

Study findings and constraints: Summed frequency of public TCR beta families distinguished CMV carriers with the relevant HLA. In two of eight donors, the top clonotype was HLA-C-restricted CMV-specific.

A single record per CDR3 protein comes from TCRdb applying MiXCR to the reads. In the table there are fewer than 300,000 distinct CDR3 sequences, under 30% of which are singletons. This chain uses TRBV7-4 with TRBJ2-7, with 8 bases lining up with TRBD1. Sequenced material: PBMCs. This receptor was identified in a human donor in good health (CMV status not recorded). Some clones in this sample may be carry-over from other donors' samples. Here the CDR3 reads CASSSSGTGYF. In DNA form, the CDR3 reads TGTGCCAGCAGTTCCTCCGGGACAGGGTACTTC.